This TCR beta chain was sequenced during a study of OX40 agonist ivuxolimab in advanced cancers. Turning to the study itself: Melanoma, hepatocellular carcinoma, head and neck or renal cell cancer occurred in dose-escalation patients.

The table came from immunoSEQ multiplex PCR; TCRdb's copy has only in-frame clones and leaves some out. The table records around 79,000 clones, 92% of them present only once. Germline CDR1 is KGHSH and CDR2 is LQKENI. This CDR3 has 14 amino acids. The ends were cut back, 3 bases at V and 3 bases at J, with 11 bases in the middle. This receptor was taken from an adult with an advanced solid tumor such as melanoma, head and neck, liver or kidney cancer. The input for sequencing was CD4+ or CD8+ T cells sorted from blood, taken in a trial of the OX40 agonist ivuxolimab. V and J are TRBV18 and TRBJ1-2; D remains unclear. As DNA, the CDR3 is TGTGCCAGCTCACCGGGTCGCGGCGACTATGGCTACACCTTC. Amino acid sequence: CASSPGRGDYGYTF.